Below, 28 T cell receptor beta chains from the same sample are listed, as sequenced in a study of cytomegalovirus exposure and HLA in healthy donors (TCRdb year 2017). Library method: the immunoSEQ multiplex PCR assay. For the multiplex PCR, a mixture combining 60 forward primers for TCR Vbeta segments and 13 reverse primers for TCR Jbeta segments was used. TCRdb stores this immuneACCESS table with in-frame sequences only. Part of the clones is absent; in the studies checked, under half of the shortfall reflects unresolved V genes, and no reason is known for the rest. The sample yields about 60,000 clones; 60% to 85% were counted once. The top ten constitute about 3.6% of the sample. The specimen sequenced was PBMCs. All receptors come from a woman aged 40 to 50 in good health and CMV-seropositive.

The rearrangement joins TRBV4-1 to TRBJ2-3; perhaps TRBD2 as D (7 bases). This CDR3 spans 14 amino acids. CDR1 is MGHRA, CDR2 YSYEKL, per germline. V shed 1 base and J shed 4 bases, with 9 bases lying between them. The DNA of the CDR3 is TGCGCCAGCAGCCAAGTGGGGGGGCCAGATACGCAGTATTTT. Its translation: CASSQVGGPDTQYF.

This chain links TRBV27 with TRBJ1-5; 7 bases align to TRBD1. This CDR3 spans 15 amino acids. Germline CDR1 is MNHEY and CDR2 is SMNVEV (reference sequence). V lost 4 bases, J lost 7 bases, and 10 bases stayed unmatched. As DNA, the CDR3 is TGTGCCAGCAGTTGGACAGGCTCCTCGGGGCAGCCCCAGCATTTT. Translated: CASSWTGSSGQPQHF.

This clone was observed a handful of times. V gene TRBV19 combines with J gene TRBJ1-4, with D possibly matching TRBD1 (6 bases). This CDR3 region has 16 residues. CDR1 and CDR2 (germline): LNHDA, SQIVND (reference sequence). V lost 9 bases to trimming and J lost 4 bases, with 21 bases between them. CDR3 region: CASSSRRTDLNEKLFF. The CDR3 DNA reads TGTGCCAGCTCCAGCCGTCGGACAGATCTTAATGAAAAACTGTTTTTT.

The V and J genes are TRBV5-1 and TRBJ2-4, with 10 bases that match TRBD2. Trimming took 5 bases from V and 4 from J; bases not matched to a gene: 3. Germline loops: CDR1 SGHRS, CDR2 YFSETQ. The length of the CDR3 is 14 residues. CDR3 sequence reads: CASRPSGGKNIQYF. The CDR3 DNA reads as TGCGCCAGCAGACCTAGCGGGGGAAAAAACATTCAGTACTTC.

The rearrangement links TRBV5-1 to TRBJ2-7; TRBD1 matches 7 bases. Per the germline V gene, CDR1 is SGHRS and CDR2 is YFSETQ. The CDR3 runs to 15 residues. The ends lost 2 bases at V and 2 bases at J; junction bases unmatched: 7. The CDR3 loop is CASSFDRERAYEQYF. Here the CDR3 DNA reads TGCGCCAGCAGCTTCGACAGGGAACGGGCCTACGAGCAGTACTTC.

This chain joins TRBV11-2 and TRBJ2-7; 8 bases match TRBD2. There are 14 residues in the CDR3. From germline, CDR1 is SGHAT and CDR2 FQNNGV. Unmatched junction bases numbered 9, after V lost 5 bases and J lost 6 bases. CDR3 region: CASSPRTSLVEQYF. DNA for the CDR3: TGTGCCAGCAGCCCCAGGACTAGCCTCGTCGAGCAGTACTTC.

This clone occurred a few times. The genes are TRBV6-5 and TRBJ1-5; 8 nucleotides line up with TRBD1. After removal of 6 bases from V and 3 bases from J, the junction contained 7 bases not matched to a gene. The CDR3 loop spans 15 amino acids. Germline V lookup: CDR1 MNHEY, CDR2 SVGAGI. The chain's CDR3 is CASSPGQGDNQPQHF. CDR3 DNA: TGTGCCAGCAGCCCCGGACAGGGAGACAATCAGCCCCAGCATTTT.

This clone has more than one count but fewer than ten. V and J are TRBV15 and TRBJ2-3; 16 nucleotides align to TRBD2. Trimming cost V 0 bases and J 4 bases; bases outside gene matches: 1. This CDR3 is 17 amino acids long. In germline, CDR1 is LNHNV, CDR2 YYDKDF (reference sequence). The CDR3 DNA reads as TGTGCCACCAGCAGAGAGGGACTAGCGGGGGGGCCAGATACGCAGTATTTT. Its translation is CATSREGLAGGPDTQYF.

The V and J genes are TRBV19 and TRBJ1-2, with 7 bases fitting TRBD1. Germline V gene data show CDR1 as LNHDA and CDR2 as SQIVND (reference sequence). This CDR3 spans 15 amino acids. J gave up 6 bases and V 6 bases, and 13 bases lay outside the gene matches. CDR3 DNA sequence: TGTGCCAGTAGCAACCACAGGGGAAGTCGGGATGGCTACACCTTC. The encoded protein is CASSNHRGSRDGYTF. The full variable domain, in which reference TRBV19 and TRBJ1-2 provide the parts outside the CDR3, is DGGITQSPKYLFRKEGQNVTLSCEQNLNHDAMYWYRQDPGQGLRLIYYSQIVNDFQKGDIAEGYSVSREKKESFPLTVTSAQKNPTAFYLCASSNHRGSRDGYTFGSGTRLTVV.

The chain recombines TRBV19 with TRBJ2-4; D might be TRBD2 (6 bases). The CDR3 totals 15 residues. Trimming pared 6 bases from V and 1 base from J, leaving 13 bases between. The germline CDR1 and CDR2 sequences are LNHDA and SQIVND (reference sequence). In DNA, the CDR3 is TGTGCCAGTAGGATGAGCGCGGGGGCCAAAAACATTCAGTACTTC. Its protein is CASRMSAGAKNIQYF.

The gene calls are TRBV10-3 and TRBJ1-1; maybe TRBD1 (6 bases). The V end lost 7 bases, the J end lost 2 bases, and 11 bases lay between the germline ends. The germline V gene encodes CDR1 ENHRY and CDR2 SYGVKD. This CDR3 comprises 13 residues. In DNA form, the CDR3 reads TGTGCCATCACCGAGACAGGAAACACTGAAGCTTTCTTT. It specifies CAITETGNTEAFF.

The count of this clone is one. J is TRBJ1-4 and V is TRBV2; 8 nucleotides agree with TRBD1. The V and J ends lost 8 bases and 8 bases, in that order; junction bases with no gene match: 10. Germline assignment: CDR1 SNHLY and CDR2 FYNNEI. The CDR3 consists of 14 residues. The CDR3 sequence: CASGGDRMREKLFF. The CDR3 coding sequence is TGTGCCAGCGGGGGGGACAGGATGAGGGAAAAACTGTTTTTT.

This clone was picked up a small number of times. The gene calls are TRBV5-1 and TRBJ2-1, with TRBD2 identical over 13 bases. Germline V gives CDR1 SGHRS, CDR2 YFSETQ. The CDR3 contains 16 residues. V shed 1 base, J shed 4 bases, and the junction held 2 bases outside the gene matches. The CDR3 DNA reads TGCGCCAGCAGCTTGAGGACTAGCGGGGGATACAATGAGCAGTTCTTC. Translation gives CASSLRTSGGYNEQFF.

The rearrangement joins TRBV7-6 to TRBJ2-5; D unresolved. CDR1 SGHVS and CDR2 FNYEAQ come from the germline V gene. V lost 1 base to trimming and J lost 2 bases, with 8 bases between them. This CDR3 contains 14 residues. CDR3 sequence: CASSLGAVQETQYF. The CDR3 nucleotides are TGTGCCAGCAGCTTAGGGGCAGTTCAAGAGACCCAGTACTTC. Combining the CDR3 with reference TRBV7-6 and TRBJ2-5 gives the whole variable domain GAGVSQSPRYKVTKRGQDVALRCDPISGHVSLYWYRQALGQGPEFLTYFNYEAQQDKSGLPNDRFSAERPEGSISTLTIQRTEQRDSAMYRCASSLGAVQETQYFGPGTRLLVL.

Points on this clone: The same CDR3 arises from other DNA sequences in this sample as well. The chain employs TRBV6-5 and TRBJ1-6; tentative D call: TRBD1 (5 bases). Germline CDR1 and CDR2: MNHEY and SVGAGI. The CDR3 runs to 14 residues. The V gene lost 2 bases and the J gene lost 6 bases, with 8 bases spanning the gap. The CDR3 loop is CASSYAGLNSPLHF. CDR3 sequence (DNA): TGTGCCAGCAGTTACGCAGGGCTTAATTCACCCCTCCACTTT.

This chain links TRBV14 with TRBJ1-1; the D gene is possibly TRBD1 (6 bases). Trimming removed 4 bases from V and 5 bases from J, with 17 bases in between. CDR1 and CDR2 from the germline V gene are SGHDN and FVKESK. The CDR3 extends over 15 amino acids. The CDR3 here is CASSPHRAAGTEAFF. The CDR3 DNA reads as TGTGCCAGCAGCCCCCACAGGGCGGCAGGGACTGAAGCTTTCTTT.

The V call is TRBV2, the J call TRBJ2-7; 8 nucleotides line up with TRBD2. Trimming removed 0 bases from V and 7 bases from J; junction bases left unmatched: 5. Germline loops: CDR1 SNHLY, CDR2 FYNNEI. The CDR3 loop spans 14 amino acids. The CDR3 loop reads CASSEARGVGEQYF. The DNA of the CDR3 is TGTGCCAGCAGTGAAGCGCGGGGGGTAGGGGAGCAGTACTTC.

The chain links TRBV19 to TRBJ1-1; 8 bases match TRBD1. The CDR3 totals 13 residues. The V and J ends lost 6 bases and 6 bases, in that order; junction bases with no gene match: 6. CDR1 is LNHDA, CDR2 SQIVND, per germline (reference sequence). CDR3 nucleotides: TGTGCCAGTAGACTCAGGGGGCCCTCTGAAGCTTTCTTT. Protein: CASRLRGPSEAFF. Filled out from reference TRBV19 and TRBJ1-1, the complete variable domain reads DGGITQSPKYLFRKEGQNVTLSCEQNLNHDAMYWYRQDPGQGLRLIYYSQIVNDFQKGDIAEGYSVSREKKESFPLTVTSAQKNPTAFYLCASRLRGPSEAFFGQGTRLTVV.

This clone was picked up one time. The chain employs TRBV19 and TRBJ1-2; TRBD1 agrees at 7 bases. This CDR3 is built from 15 residues. V was pared by 5 bases and J by 2 bases, with 8 bases of the junction left unmatched. Germline lookup yields CDR1 LNHDA and CDR2 SQIVND (reference sequence). CDR3 in amino acids: CASSWTGGGNYGYTF. The CDR3 bases are TGTGCCAGTAGTTGGACAGGCGGGGGGAACTATGGCTACACCTTC.

The V call is TRBV6-6, the J call TRBJ2-7; D not resolved. Germline V lookup: CDR1 MNHNY, CDR2 SVGAGI (reference sequence). The CDR3 runs 14 residues. Trimming took off 3 bases at V and 3 bases at J, with 12 bases between the two ends. The CDR3 region is CASSYMARGYEQYF. CDR3 nucleotides: TGTGCCAGCAGTTATATGGCGCGAGGCTACGAGCAGTACTTC.

V gene TRBV19 combines with J gene TRBJ2-7, with 9 bases that match TRBD2. Germline lookup yields CDR1 LNHDA and CDR2 SQIVND (reference sequence). The ends lost 1 base at V and 3 bases at J; junction bases unmatched: 7. This CDR3 is built from 16 residues. CDR3 in amino acids: CASSIVAGGPIYEQYF. The CDR3 DNA reads as TGTGCCAGTAGTATAGTTGCGGGGGGGCCAATCTACGAGCAGTACTTC.

This clone was counted between two and nine times. The chain couples TRBV6-1 to TRBJ1-5, with D unclear. The germline CDR1 and CDR2 sequences are MNHNS and SASEGT. CDR3 length: 13 residues. Trimming removed 1 base from V and 6 bases from J, with 7 bases in between. The CDR3: CASSEEGGQPQHF. CDR3 coding DNA: TGTGCCAGCAGTGAAGAAGGCGGTCAGCCCCAGCATTTT.

The genes are TRBV5-5 and TRBJ2-7, with D hard to call. Germline V gene sequence: CDR1 SGHKS, CDR2 YYEKEE (reference sequence). V dropped 1 base and J dropped 3 bases, with 8 bases sitting between them. The CDR3 covers 13 residues. The chain's CDR3 is CASSLPAGYEQYF. The CDR3 bases are TGTGCCAGCAGCTTGCCAGCAGGCTACGAGCAGTACTTC.

CDR3 sequence: CAWMQGLISGGAFF. The CDR3 region has the DNA TGTGCCTGGATGCAGGGACTAATCTCCGGAGGGGCTTTCTTT. The chain is built from TRBV30 and TRBJ1-1, with a weak D call TRBD1 (5 bases). This CDR3 is 14 amino acids long. Germline V gives CDR1 GTSNPN, CDR2 SVGIG (reference sequence). With 4 bases removed from V and 11 bases from J, the gap between germline ends came to 23 bases.

The chain recombines TRBV27 with TRBJ2-5; D call uncertain. The J call may be incorrect, as the DNA end agrees better with TRBJ2-7. There are 14 residues in the CDR3. Germline lookup yields CDR1 MNHEY and CDR2 SMNVEV (reference sequence). The CDR3 DNA sequence: TGTGCCAGCAGTTTTTCCCACAGATCCTACGAGCAGTACTTC. Protein: CASSFSHRSYEQYF.

The rearrangement uses TRBV4-1 and TRBJ2-2; the match to TRBD1 covers 8 bases. The CDR3 extends over 16 amino acids. The germline V gene encodes CDR1 MGHRA and CDR2 YSYEKL. The junction had 10 bases not matched to a gene; V was cut back by 3 bases and J by 7 bases. The CDR3 sequence: CASSQQGAGVNGELFF. The CDR3 DNA is TGCGCCAGCAGCCAGCAGGGGGCCGGGGTGAACGGGGAGCTGTTTTTT.

The gene calls are TRBV19 and TRBJ2-1; D may be TRBD1 (6 bases). V was shortened by 4 bases and J by 8 bases, with 15 bases between the two germline ends. The CDR3 loop spans 14 amino acids. From germline, CDR1 is LNHDA and CDR2 SQIVND (reference sequence). The CDR3 DNA follows: TGTGCCAGTAGTAACTCGGACAGCCGGCATGAGCAGTTCTTC. Its translation is CASSNSDSRHEQFF.

The rearrangement links TRBV19 to TRBJ2-1; 10 bases match TRBD1. The J segment lost 9 bases and the V segment lost 5 bases, leaving 19 bases of the junction unmatched. The CDR3 spans 18 residues. CDR1 and CDR2 (germline): LNHDA, SQIVND (reference sequence). The CDR3 DNA follows: TGTGCCAGTAGTCGTAAAGGAAAGGGGACAGGGGAGGTGGGTGAGCAGTTCTTC. It translates to CASSRKGKGTGEVGEQFF. The variable domain in full, completed from reference TRBV19 and TRBJ2-1, reads DGGITQSPKYLFRKEGQNVTLSCEQNLNHDAMYWYRQDPGQGLRLIYYSQIVNDFQKGDIAEGYSVSREKKESFPLTVTSAQKNPTAFYLCASSRKGKGTGEVGEQFFGPGTRLTVL.